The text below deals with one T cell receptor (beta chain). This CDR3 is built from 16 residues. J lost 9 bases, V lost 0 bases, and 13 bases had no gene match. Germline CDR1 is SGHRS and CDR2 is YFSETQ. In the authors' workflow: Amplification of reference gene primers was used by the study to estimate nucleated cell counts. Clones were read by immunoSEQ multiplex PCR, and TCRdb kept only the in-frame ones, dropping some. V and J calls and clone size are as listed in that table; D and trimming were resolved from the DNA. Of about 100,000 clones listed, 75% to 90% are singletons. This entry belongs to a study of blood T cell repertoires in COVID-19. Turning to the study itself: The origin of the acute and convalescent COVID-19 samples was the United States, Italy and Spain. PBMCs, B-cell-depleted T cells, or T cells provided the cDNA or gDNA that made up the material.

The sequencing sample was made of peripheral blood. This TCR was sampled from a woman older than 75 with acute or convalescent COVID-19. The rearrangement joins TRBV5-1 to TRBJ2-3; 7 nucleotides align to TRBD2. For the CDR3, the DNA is TGCGCCAGCAGCTTGGCCGGCGGGGGAGCACGGGGCACGCAGTATTTT. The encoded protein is CASSLAGGGARGTQYF.